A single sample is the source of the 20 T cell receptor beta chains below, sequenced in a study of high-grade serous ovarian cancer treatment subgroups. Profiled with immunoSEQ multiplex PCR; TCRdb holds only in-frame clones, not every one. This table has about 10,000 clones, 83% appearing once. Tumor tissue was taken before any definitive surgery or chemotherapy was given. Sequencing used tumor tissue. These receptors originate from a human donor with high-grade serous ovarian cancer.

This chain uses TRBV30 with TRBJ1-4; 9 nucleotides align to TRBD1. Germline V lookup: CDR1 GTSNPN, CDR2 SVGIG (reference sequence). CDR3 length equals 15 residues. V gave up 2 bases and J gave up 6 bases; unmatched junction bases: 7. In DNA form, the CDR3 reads TGTGCCTGGAGTATGGGGACAGGGTTTGATGAAAAACTGTTTTTT. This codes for CAWSMGTGFDEKLFF.

CDR3 in amino acids: CASSVDTSYEQYF. DNA of the CDR3: TGTGCCAGCAGCGTAGACACTAGCTACGAGCAGTACTTC. V usage is TRBV9 and J usage is TRBJ2-7; D is possibly TRBD2 (5 bases). The V end was cut by 0 bases, the J end by 3 bases, with 7 bases between. CDR1 is SGDLS and CDR2 is YYNGEE in the germline V gene. The CDR3 spans 13 residues.

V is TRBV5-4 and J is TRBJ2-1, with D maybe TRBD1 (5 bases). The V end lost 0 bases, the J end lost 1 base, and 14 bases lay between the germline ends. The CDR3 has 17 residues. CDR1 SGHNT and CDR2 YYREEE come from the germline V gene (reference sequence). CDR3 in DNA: TGTGCCAGCAGCTTGGGGGGCAGGATAGGGTCCTACAATGAGCAGTTCTTC. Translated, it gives CASSLGGRIGSYNEQFF.

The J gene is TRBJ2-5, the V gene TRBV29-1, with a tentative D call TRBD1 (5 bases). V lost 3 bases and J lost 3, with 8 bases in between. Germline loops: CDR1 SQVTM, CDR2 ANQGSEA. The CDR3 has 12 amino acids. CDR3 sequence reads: CSVEGREETQYF. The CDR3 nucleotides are TGCAGCGTTGAGGGCAGGGAAGAGACCCAGTACTTC.

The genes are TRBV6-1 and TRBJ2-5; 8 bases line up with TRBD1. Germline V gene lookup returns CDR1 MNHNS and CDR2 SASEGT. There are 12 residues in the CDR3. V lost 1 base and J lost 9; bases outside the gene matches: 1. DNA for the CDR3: TGTGCCAGCAGTGAAGACAGGGGGGCCCAGTACTTC. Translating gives CASSEDRGAQYF.

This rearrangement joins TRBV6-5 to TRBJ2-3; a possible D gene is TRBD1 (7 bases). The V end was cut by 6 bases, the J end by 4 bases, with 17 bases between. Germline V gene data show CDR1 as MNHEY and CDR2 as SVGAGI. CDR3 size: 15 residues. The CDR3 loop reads CASSPRQGGPDTQYF. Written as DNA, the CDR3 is TGTGCCAGCAGCCCCCGACAGGGAGGACCAGATACGCAGTATTTT.

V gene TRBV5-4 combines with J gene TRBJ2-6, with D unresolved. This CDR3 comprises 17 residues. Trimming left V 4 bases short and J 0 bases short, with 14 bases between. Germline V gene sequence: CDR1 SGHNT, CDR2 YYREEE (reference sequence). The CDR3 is CASSPWGLGSGANVLTF. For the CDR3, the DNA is TGTGCCAGCAGCCCTTGGGGTCTTGGCTCTGGGGCCAACGTCCTGACTTTC.

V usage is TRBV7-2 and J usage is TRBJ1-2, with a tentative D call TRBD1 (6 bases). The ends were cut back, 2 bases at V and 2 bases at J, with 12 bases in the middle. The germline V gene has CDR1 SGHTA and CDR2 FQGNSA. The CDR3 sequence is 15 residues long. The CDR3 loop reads CASSLKAGTNYGYTF. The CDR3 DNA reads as TGTGCCAGCAGCTTAAAAGCTGGGACAAACTATGGCTACACCTTC. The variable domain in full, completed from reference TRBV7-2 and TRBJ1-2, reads GAGVSQSPSNKVTEKGKDVELRCDPISGHTALYWYRQSLGQGLEFLIYFQGNSAPDKSGLPSDRFSAERTGGSVSTLTIQRTQQEDSAVYLCASSLKAGTNYGYTFGSGTRLTVV.

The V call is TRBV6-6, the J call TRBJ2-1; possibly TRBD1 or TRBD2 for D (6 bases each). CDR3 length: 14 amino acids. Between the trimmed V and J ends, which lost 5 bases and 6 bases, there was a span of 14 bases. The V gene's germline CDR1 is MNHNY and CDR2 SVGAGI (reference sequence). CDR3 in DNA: TGTGCCAGCAGTGACCCCAGGGGAGGCAATGAGCAGTTCTTC. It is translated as CASSDPRGGNEQFF.

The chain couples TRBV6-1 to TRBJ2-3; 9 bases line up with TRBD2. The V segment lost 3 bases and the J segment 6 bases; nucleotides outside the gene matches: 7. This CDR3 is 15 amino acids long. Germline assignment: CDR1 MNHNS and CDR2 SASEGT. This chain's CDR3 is CASSDSAGGGDTQYF. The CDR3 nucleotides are TGTGCCAGCAGTGATTCGGCGGGAGGGGGGGATACGCAGTATTTT.

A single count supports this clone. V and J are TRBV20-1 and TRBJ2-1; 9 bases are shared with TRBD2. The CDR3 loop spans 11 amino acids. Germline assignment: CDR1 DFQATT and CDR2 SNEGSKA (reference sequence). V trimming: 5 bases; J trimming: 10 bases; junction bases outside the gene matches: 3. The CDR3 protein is CSAGSGREQFF. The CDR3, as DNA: TGCAGTGCTGGGAGCGGGAGGGAGCAGTTCTTC.

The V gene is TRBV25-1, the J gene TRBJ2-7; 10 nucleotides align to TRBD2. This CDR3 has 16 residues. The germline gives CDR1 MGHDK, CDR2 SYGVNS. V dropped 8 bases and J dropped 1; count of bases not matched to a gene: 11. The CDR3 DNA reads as TGTGCCAGCCCTATCGGACTAGCGGACGTTTCCTACGAGCAGTACTTC. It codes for CASPIGLADVSYEQYF.

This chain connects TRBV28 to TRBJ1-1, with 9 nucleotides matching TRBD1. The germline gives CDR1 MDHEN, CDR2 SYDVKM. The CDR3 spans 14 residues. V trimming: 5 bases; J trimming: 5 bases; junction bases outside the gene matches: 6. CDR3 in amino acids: CASSPGQGWTEAFF. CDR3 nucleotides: TGTGCCAGCAGTCCGGGACAGGGTTGGACTGAAGCTTTCTTT. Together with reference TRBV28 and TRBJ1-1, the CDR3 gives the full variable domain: DVKVTQSSRYLVKRTGEKVFLECVQDMDHENMFWYRQDPGLGLRLIYFSYDVKMKEKGDIPEGYSVSREKKERFSLILESASTNQTSMYLCASSPGQGWTEAFFGQGTRLTVV.

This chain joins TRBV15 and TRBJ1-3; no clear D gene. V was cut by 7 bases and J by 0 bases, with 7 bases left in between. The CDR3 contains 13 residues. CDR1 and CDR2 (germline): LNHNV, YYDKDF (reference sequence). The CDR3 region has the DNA TGTGCCACCAAACTCAGCTCTGGAAACACCATATATTTT. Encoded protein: CATKLSSGNTIYF.

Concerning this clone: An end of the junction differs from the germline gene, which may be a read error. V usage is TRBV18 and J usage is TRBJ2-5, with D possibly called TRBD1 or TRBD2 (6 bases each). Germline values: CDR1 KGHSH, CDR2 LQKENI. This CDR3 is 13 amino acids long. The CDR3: CASSRQWGRDVNF. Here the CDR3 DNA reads TGTGCCAGCTCACGTCAATGGGGGCGGGATGTGAACTTC. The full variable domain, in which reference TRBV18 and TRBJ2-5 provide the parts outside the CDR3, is NAGVMQNPRHLVRRRGQEARLRCSPMKGHSHVYWYRQLPEEGLKFMVYLQKENIIDESGMPKERFSAEFPKEGPSILRIQQVVRGDSAAYFCASSRQWGRDVNFGPGTRLLVL.

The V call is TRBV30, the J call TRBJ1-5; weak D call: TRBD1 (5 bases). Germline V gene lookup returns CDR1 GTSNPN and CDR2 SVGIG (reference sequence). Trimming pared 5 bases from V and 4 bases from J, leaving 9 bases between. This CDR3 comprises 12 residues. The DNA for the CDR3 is TGTGCCTGGGGACACCTTAATCAGCCCCAGCATTTT. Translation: CAWGHLNQPQHF.

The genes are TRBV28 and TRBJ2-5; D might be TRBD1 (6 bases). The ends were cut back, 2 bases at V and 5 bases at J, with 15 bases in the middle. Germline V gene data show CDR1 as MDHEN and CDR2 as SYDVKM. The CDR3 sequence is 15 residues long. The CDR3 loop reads CASSLLHQGLETQYF. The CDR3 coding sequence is TGTGCCAGCAGTTTACTACACCAGGGGTTGGAGACCCAGTACTTC.

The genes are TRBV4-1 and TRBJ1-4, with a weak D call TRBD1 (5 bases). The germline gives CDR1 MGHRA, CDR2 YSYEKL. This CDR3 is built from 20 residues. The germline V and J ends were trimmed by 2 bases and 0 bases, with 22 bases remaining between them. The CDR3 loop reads CASSQLFRDSATATNEKLFF. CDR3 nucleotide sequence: TGCGCCAGCAGCCAACTATTCCGAGACAGTGCCACTGCAACTAATGAAAAACTGTTTTTT.

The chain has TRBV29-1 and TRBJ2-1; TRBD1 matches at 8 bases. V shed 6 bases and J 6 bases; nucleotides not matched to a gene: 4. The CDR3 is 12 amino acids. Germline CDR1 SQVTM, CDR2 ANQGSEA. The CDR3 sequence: CSVDRAPNEQFF. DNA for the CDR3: TGCAGCGTGGACAGGGCTCCCAATGAGCAGTTCTTC.

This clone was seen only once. CDR3 loop: CASSSYDSPAMYEQYF. CDR3 bases: TGTGCCAGCAGCTCCTATGACTCTCCTGCTATGTACGAGCAGTACTTC. This chain links TRBV7-9 with TRBJ2-7; no reliable D call. The CDR3 consists of 16 residues. V lost 4 bases, J lost 4 bases, and 20 bases lay in between. CDR1 and CDR2 (germline): SEHNR, FQNEAQ (reference sequence).